The 6 T cell receptor beta chains reported below all come from one sample, sequenced in a study of cytomegalovirus exposure and HLA in healthy donors. Primers: 60 Vbeta forward and 13 Jbeta reverse. The table came from immunoSEQ multiplex PCR; TCRdb's copy has only in-frame clones and leaves some out. The repertoire holds under 200,000 clones, with roughly 80% as singletons. Sequencing was performed on PBMCs. The receptors were gathered from a human donor in good health.

There are a few counts of this clone. The V and J genes are TRBV27 and TRBJ1-2; 12 bases are shared with TRBD1. Germline lookup yields CDR1 MNHEY and CDR2 SMNVEV (reference sequence). The CDR3 sequence is 14 residues long. Trimming at V came to 4 bases and at J to 7 bases, leaving 4 bases not matched to a gene. CDR3 loop: CASSWGQGARGYTF. The CDR3 nucleotides read TGTGCCAGCAGTTGGGGACAGGGGGCGCGTGGCTACACCTTC.

V is TRBV11-3 and J is TRBJ2-2; D is perhaps TRBD1 (6 bases). There are 15 residues in the CDR3. V was trimmed by 5 bases and J by 0 bases, leaving 10 bases between them. Germline V gene sequence: CDR1 SGHNT, CDR2 YENEEA. CDR3 sequence (DNA): TGTGCCAGCAGCACCCGGACAGCGAACACCGGGGAGCTGTTTTTT. This translates into CASSTRTANTGELFF.

This clone was detected a few times. The genes are TRBV5-4 and TRBJ2-5, with a tentative D call TRBD2 (7 bases). Germline V gives CDR1 SGHNT, CDR2 YYREEE (reference sequence). The CDR3 runs to 14 residues. V shed 4 bases and J shed 5 bases, with 15 bases lying between them. CDR3 protein: CASSRGAGVETQYF. DNA for the CDR3: TGTGCCAGCAGCCGGGGGGCCGGTGTCGAGACCCAGTACTTC.

This clone has only one observation. The genes are TRBV6-5 and TRBJ1-2; no reliable D call. CDR1 and CDR2 from the germline V gene are MNHEY and SVGAGI. This CDR3 is 13 amino acids long. V gave up 4 bases and J gave up 5 bases, with 11 bases separating them. Here the CDR3 reads CASSSWGEYGYTF. For the CDR3, the DNA is TGTGCCAGCAGTTCCTGGGGAGAGTATGGCTACACCTTC.

The chain recombines TRBV6-5 with TRBJ1-2; D is unresolved. The V gene lost 10 bases and the J gene lost 5 bases, with 11 bases spanning the gap. Germline loops: CDR1 MNHEY, CDR2 SVGAGI. CDR3 size: 11 residues. The CDR3 sequence is CATQTDYGYTF. CDR3 in DNA: TGTGCCACCCAAACAGATTATGGCTACACCTTC.

The chain is built from TRBV5-1 and TRBJ1-6; D not resolved. Deletions cut 1 base from V and 8 bases from J, with 13 bases between. Germline V CDR1 and CDR2: SGHRS, YFSETQ. The CDR3 runs 15 residues. CDR3 region: CASSLWPGADSPLHF. The DNA for the CDR3 is TGCGCCAGCAGCTTGTGGCCGGGTGCGGATTCACCCCTCCACTTT.